Listed below are T cell receptor beta chains from one sample, sequenced in a study of cytomegalovirus exposure and HLA in healthy donors. Profiling relied on immunoSEQ multiplex PCR, and the TCRdb table lists in-frame clones only, not all of them. This sample has approximately 40,000 clones, with approximately 80% found just once. Sequencing was done on a sample of PBMCs. These receptors were obtained from a woman in her 40s in good health and CMV-seronegative. Each CDR3 is given with its conserved first and last residue. Each record gives: D gene, J gene, V gene, clone size, CDR3 DNA, CDR3 protein. The D gene is left open where the match is weak. For some rows the clone size is stated as once, few or many, or as a class when expanded; others skip it.

NA	TRBJ1-3	TRBV4-3	NA	TGCGCCAGCAGCCAGACCCGATATCCTGGGCGCTCTGGAAACACCATATATTTT	CASSQTRYPGRSGNTIYF
TRBD1	TRBJ2-5	TRBV5-5	NA	TGTGCCAGCAGTGCAGGGGGCGGAAAAGAGACCCAGTACTTC	CASSAGGGKETQYF
NA	TRBJ2-5	TRBV2	NA	TGTGCCAGCAGTGTTCAGCAAGAGACCCAGTACTTC	CASSVQQETQYF
TRBD1	TRBJ1-1	TRBV6-5	NA	TGTGCCAGCAGACCGACAGGGACGAACACTGAAGCTTTCTTT	CASRPTGTNTEAFF
TRBD1	TRBJ2-7	TRBV2	NA	TGTGCCAGCAGTGACCGGGACAGGGAGGGGACCGAGCAGTACTTC	CASSDRDREGTEQYF
TRBD1	TRBJ2-2	TRBV7-9	NA	TGTGCCAGCAGTCACATCCGGACAGGGGGCTCTACCGGGGAGCTGTTTTTT	CASSHIRTGGSTGELFF
NA	TRBJ2-5	TRBV5-1	NA	TGCGCCAGCAGCTTTTCCGCAGGTGGAGAGACCCAGTACTTC	CASSFSAGGETQYF
NA	TRBJ1-1	TRBV5-1	once	TGCGCCAGCAGCTTGAGCCTGAACACTGAAGCTTTCTTT	CASSLSLNTEAFF
TRBD1	TRBJ1-6	TRBV19	NA	TGTGCCAGTAGACAGGGGTATTCACCCCTCCACTTT	CASRQGYSPLHF
NA	TRBJ1-6	TRBV5-4	once	TGTGCCAGCAGCCGCGAGGATTCACCCCTCCACTTT	CASSREDSPLHF
NA	TRBJ2-3	TRBV5-4	NA	TGTGCCAGCAGCGAGGGGGGGAGAGATACGCAGTATTTT	CASSEGGRDTQYF
TRBD1	TRBJ1-2	TRBV2	NA	TGTGCCAGCAGTGGGCAGGGGGCGTTTTATGGCTACACCTTC	CASSGQGAFYGYTF
NA	TRBJ1-1	TRBV7-3	NA	TGTGCCAGCAGCTCACAGGGTTCGGATACTGAAGCTTTCTTT	CASSSQGSDTEAFF
TRBD1	TRBJ1-2	TRBV13	few	TGTGCCAGCAGCCAGGACAGGGGGGTTAACTATGGCTACACCTTC	CASSQDRGVNYGYTF
TRBD1	TRBJ2-3	TRBV19	NA	TGTGCCAGTACCCCGACAGGGGGTGCAGATACGCAGTATTTT	CASTPTGGADTQYF
NA	TRBJ1-2	TRBV6-5	NA	TGTGCCAGCAGTTACTCGGGGGGGAACTATGGCTACACCTTC	CASSYSGGNYGYTF
NA	TRBJ1-1	TRBV5-1	NA	TGCGCCAGCAGCTTGGGTGGAGGGAAGAGGAACACTGAAGCTTTCTTT	CASSLGGGKRNTEAFF
TRBD1	TRBJ2-4	TRBV28	NA	TGTGCCAGCAGAGTGACAGGGGCCAAAAACATTCAGTACTTC	CASRVTGAKNIQYF
NA	TRBJ1-1	TRBV6-6	NA	TGTGCCAGCAGTCTCCAGGGTTTCGATAAACGGACTGAAGCTTTCTTT	CASSLQGFDKRTEAFF
NA	TRBJ1-1	TRBV4-3	few	TGCGCCAGCAGCCTTAACAGCGAAGCTTTCTTT	CASSLNSEAFF
NA	TRBJ1-5	TRBV7-8	once	TGTGCCAGCAGCTTAGTGGAGGGCAATCAGCCCCAGCATTTT	CASSLVEGNQPQHF
NA	TRBJ1-1	TRBV2	NA	TGTGCCAGCAGTGAGGAGGTGAACACTGAAGCTTTCTTT	CASSEEVNTEAFF
NA	TRBJ2-5	TRBV27	NA	TGTGCCAGCAGTTTGGAAGGCAGGGAGACCCAGTACTTC	CASSLEGRETQYF
NA	TRBJ1-2	TRBV11-2	NA	TGTGCCAGCAGCCAGAGCCTGGGGGCCTTTGGCTACACCTTC	CASSQSLGAFGYTF
TRBD1	TRBJ1-2	TRBV7-3	few	TGTGCCAGCAGCTCTTCAGGGGGCCAGGGCTACACCTTC	CASSSSGGQGYTF
NA	TRBJ2-4	TRBV2	NA	TGTGCCAGCAGTGGTGGGAGGACCAAAAACATTCAGTACTTC	CASSGGRTKNIQYF
NA	TRBJ2-4	TRBV5-8	NA	TGTGCCAGCAGCTTGGCCTATGGAGGGGCCAATAAAAACATTCAGTACTTC	CASSLAYGGANKNIQYF
NA	TRBJ1-6	TRBV7-9	NA	TGTGCCAGCAGTTCCACCAGTCTGGTTTATAATTCACCCCTCCACTTT	CASSSTSLVYNSPLHF
NA	TRBJ1-6	TRBV6-5	NA	TGTGCCAGCAGCGCTGGGACATTTGGTTCACCCCTCCACTTT	CASSAGTFGSPLHF
NA	TRBJ1-2	TRBV9	NA	TGTGCCAGCAGCGTAGGAGGCGCGTATGGCTACACCTTC	CASSVGGAYGYTF
NA	TRBJ1-1	TRBV15	NA	TGTGCCACCAGCAGACAGGGGTACACTGAAGCTTTCTTT	CATSRQGYTEAFF
NA	TRBJ2-7	TRBV6-5	NA	TGTGCCAGCAGGCCAGGGGGGTCTTCCGTATACGAGCAGTACTTC	CASRPGGSSVYEQYF
TRBD2	TRBJ2-2	TRBV6-1	NA	TGTGCCAGCAGTGTTACGGGGGGGCGTGTCGGGGAGCTGTTTTTT	CASSVTGGRVGELFF
NA	TRBJ1-1	TRBV6-6	NA	TGTGCCAGCAGGACAGGCAACCTGAACACTGAAGCTTTCTTT	CASRTGNLNTEAFF
TRBD2	TRBJ2-3	TRBV7-8	NA	TGTGCCAGCAGCCGTGGTGTTAGCGGGGGGGTAGTGGATACGCAGTATTTT	CASSRGVSGGVVDTQYF
TRBD2	TRBJ2-7	TRBV7-9	NA	TGTGCCAGCAGCCCAATAGCGGGGGCACCCTCCTACGAGCAGTACTTC	CASSPIAGAPSYEQYF
NA	TRBJ1-6	TRBV11-1	once	TGTGCCAGCAGCCGCTCCTATAATTCACCCCTCCACTTT	CASSRSYNSPLHF
TRBD2	TRBJ2-3	TRBV4-3	few	TGCGCCAGCAGCCAGCAGACTAGCGGCACAGATACGCAGTATTTT	CASSQQTSGTDTQYF